This T cell receptor beta chain was observed in a study of identical twins. The germline CDR1 and CDR2 sequences are SGHTA and FQGTGA. With V trimmed by 0 bases and J by 0 bases, 5 bases remained unmatched. This CDR3 contains 17 residues. TCRdb itself ran the 5' RACE reads through MiXCR, one entry per CDR3 protein. The repertoire holds about 530,000 distinct CDR3 sequences, with about 22% as singletons. On this clonotype: Its antigen is still unknown.

Study-level points and caveats: Weaker excess twin sharing was observed in beta out-of-frame sequences. Reduced insertions were recorded for abundant cord blood beta clonotypes, with no such pattern in memory repertoires. There was an excess of low generation probability in the out-of-frame alpha sequences that twins shared. Without tracking the same donors, conclusions rested on cross-sectional statistical analysis.

The sample also formed part of further work on yellow fever vaccine responses in identical twins.

The gene calls are TRBV7-3 and TRBJ2-7; 10 nucleotides align to TRBD2. The sequence came from a woman aged 18-29 years in good health. Sample: CD4+ T cells sorted from blood. The DNA of the CDR3 is TGTGCCAGCAGCTTAACCGGACTAGCGGAGGGCTCCTACGAGCAGTACTTC. Translated, it gives CASSLTGLAEGSYEQYF.